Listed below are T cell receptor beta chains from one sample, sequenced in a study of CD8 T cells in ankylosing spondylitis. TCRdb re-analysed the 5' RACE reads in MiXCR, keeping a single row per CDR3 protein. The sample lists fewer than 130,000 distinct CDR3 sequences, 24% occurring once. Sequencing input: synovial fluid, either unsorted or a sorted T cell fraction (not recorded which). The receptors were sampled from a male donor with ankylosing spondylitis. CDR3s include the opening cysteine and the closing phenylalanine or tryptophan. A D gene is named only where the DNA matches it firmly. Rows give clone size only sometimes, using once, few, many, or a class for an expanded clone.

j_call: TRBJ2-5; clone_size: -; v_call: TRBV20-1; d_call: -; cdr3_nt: TGCAGTGCTAGAGACAGGCCCTACCAAGAGACCCAGTACTTC; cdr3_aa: CSARDRPYQETQYF
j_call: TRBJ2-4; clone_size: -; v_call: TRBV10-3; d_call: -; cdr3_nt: TGTGCCATCAGTGAGTCTGGACGGGAAAACATTCAGTACTTC; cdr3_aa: CAISESGRENIQYF
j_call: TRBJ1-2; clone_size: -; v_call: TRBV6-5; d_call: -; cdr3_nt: TGTGCCAGCAGTTTCAGTCCTACTAACTATGGCTACACCTTC; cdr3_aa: CASSFSPTNYGYTF
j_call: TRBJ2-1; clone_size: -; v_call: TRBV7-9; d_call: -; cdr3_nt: TGTGCCAGCAGCTTAGATGGTTGGGAGCAGTTCTTC; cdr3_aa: CASSLDGWEQFF
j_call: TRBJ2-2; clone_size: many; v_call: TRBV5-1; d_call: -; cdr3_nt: TGCGCCAGCAGTGAGACAGGGAACACCGGGGAGCTGTTTTTT; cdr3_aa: CASSETGNTGELFF
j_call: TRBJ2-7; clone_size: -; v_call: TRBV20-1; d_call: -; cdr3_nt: TGCAGTGGGGTAGCTGATCCTTACGAGCAGTACTTC; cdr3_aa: CSGVADPYEQYF
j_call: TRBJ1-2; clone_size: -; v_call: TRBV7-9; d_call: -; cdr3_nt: TGTGCCAGCAGCGCGCAGGGACGGGGCTTTGGCTACACCTTC; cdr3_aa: CASSAQGRGFGYTF
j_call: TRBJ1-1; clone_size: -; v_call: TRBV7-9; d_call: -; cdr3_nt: TGTGCCAGCAGTCGAGACAGAGACTTTAGCACTGAAGCTTTCTTT; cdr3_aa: CASSRDRDFSTEAFF
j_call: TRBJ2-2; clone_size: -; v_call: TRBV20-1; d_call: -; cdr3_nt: TGCAGTGCTAGAGATAGTAGCCGGGACACCGGGGAGCTGTTTTTT; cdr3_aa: CSARDSSRDTGELFF
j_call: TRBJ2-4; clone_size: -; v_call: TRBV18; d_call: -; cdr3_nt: TGTGCCAGCTCCCGGGCGGGGTCCAAAAACATTCAGTACTTC; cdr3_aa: CASSRAGSKNIQYF
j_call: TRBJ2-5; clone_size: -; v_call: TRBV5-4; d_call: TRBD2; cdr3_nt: TGTGCCAGCAGCTTGGTAGGTCGCCAACTAGCGGGACGCCAAGAGACCCAGTACTTC; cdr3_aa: CASSLVGRQLAGRQETQYF
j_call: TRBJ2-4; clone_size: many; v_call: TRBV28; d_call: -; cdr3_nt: TGTGCCAGCAGTTGGCGGGACCGAGAAAACATTCAGTACTTC; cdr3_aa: CASSWRDRENIQYF
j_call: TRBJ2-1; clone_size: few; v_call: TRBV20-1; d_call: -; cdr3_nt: TGCAGTGCTAGGCCCACTAGTAGTGGTGAGCAGTTCTTC; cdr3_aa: CSARPTSSGEQFF
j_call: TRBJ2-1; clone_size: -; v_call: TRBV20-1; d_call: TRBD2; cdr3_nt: TGCAGTGCTAGAGATGCGGCGGGAGGGGACAATGAGCAGTTCTTC; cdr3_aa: CSARDAAGGDNEQFF
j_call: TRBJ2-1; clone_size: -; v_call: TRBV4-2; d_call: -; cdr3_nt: TGTGCCAGCAGCCAAGCCGAGGGGTCCTACAATGAGCAGTTCTTC; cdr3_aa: CASSQAEGSYNEQFF
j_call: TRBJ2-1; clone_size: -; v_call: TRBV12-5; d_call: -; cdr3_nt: TGTGCTAGTGGTACCACAAAGGAGCAGTTCTTC; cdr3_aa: CASGTTKEQFF
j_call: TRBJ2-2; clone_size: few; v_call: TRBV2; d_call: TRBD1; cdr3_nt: TGTGCCAGCAGAGGACAGGGAGCGAACACCGGGGAGCTGTTTTTT; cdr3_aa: CASRGQGANTGELFF
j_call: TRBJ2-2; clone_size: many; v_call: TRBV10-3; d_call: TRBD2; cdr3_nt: TGTGCCATCAGTGAGTTTGGCGGGAGCAACACCGGGGAGCTGTTTTTT; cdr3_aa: CAISEFGGSNTGELFF
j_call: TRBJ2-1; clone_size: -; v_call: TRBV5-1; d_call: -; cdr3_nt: TGCGCCAGCAGCTTACTGGGGCCCGATGAGCAGTTCTTC; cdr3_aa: CASSLLGPDEQFF
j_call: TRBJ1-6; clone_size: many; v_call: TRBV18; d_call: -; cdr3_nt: TGTGCCAGCTCACCCGGACTAGTCGATAATTCACCCCTCCACTTT; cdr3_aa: CASSPGLVDNSPLHF
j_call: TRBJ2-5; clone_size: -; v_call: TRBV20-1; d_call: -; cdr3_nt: TGCAGTGCGGAGCGGGAGACCCAGTACTTC; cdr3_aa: CSAERETQYF
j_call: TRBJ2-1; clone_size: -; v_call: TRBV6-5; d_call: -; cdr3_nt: TGTGCCAGCAGTTACTTGGTTGGAGGTAATGAGCAGTTCTTC; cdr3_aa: CASSYLVGGNEQFF
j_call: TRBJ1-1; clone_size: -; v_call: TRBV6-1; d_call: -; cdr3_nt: TGTGCCAGCACCGAACACCGGGATGGGACTGAAGCTTTCTTT; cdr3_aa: CASTEHRDGTEAFF
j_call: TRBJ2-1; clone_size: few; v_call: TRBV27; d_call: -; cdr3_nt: TGTGCCAGCAGCCACGGAGTTGACAATGAGCAGTTCTTC; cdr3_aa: CASSHGVDNEQFF
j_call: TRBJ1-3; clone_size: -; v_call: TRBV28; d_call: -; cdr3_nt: TGTGCCAGCAGTCCCCAGGGGATTGGAAACACCATATATTTT; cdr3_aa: CASSPQGIGNTIYF
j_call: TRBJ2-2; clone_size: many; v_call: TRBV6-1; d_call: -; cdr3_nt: TGTGCCAGCAGACAGGATGGGGCGGCGAACACCGGGGAGCTGTTTTTT; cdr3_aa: CASRQDGAANTGELFF
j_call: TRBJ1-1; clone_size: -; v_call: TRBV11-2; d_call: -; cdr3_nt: TGTGCCAGCAGCCTCGTACTCTTCCGGGGTACTGAAGCTTTCTTT; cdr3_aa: CASSLVLFRGTEAFF
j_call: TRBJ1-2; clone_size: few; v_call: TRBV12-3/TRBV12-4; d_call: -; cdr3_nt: TGTGCCAGCAGTTTAGGTGCAGATTATAACTATGGCTACACCTTC; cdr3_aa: CASSLGADYNYGYTF
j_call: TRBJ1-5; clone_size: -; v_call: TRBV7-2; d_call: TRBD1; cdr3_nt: TGTGCCAGCAGCCTACAGGGACAGTCATCCCAGCATTTT; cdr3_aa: CASSLQGQSSQHF
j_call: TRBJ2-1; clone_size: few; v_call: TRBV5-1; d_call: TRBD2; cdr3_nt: TGCGCCAGCAGCTGGGGACTAGCGGGAAGTAGTGAGCAGTTCTTC; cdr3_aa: CASSWGLAGSSEQFF
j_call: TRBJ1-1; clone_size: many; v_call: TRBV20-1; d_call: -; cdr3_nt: TGCAGTGCTCAATACATGAACACTGAAGCTTTCTTT; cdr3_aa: CSAQYMNTEAFF
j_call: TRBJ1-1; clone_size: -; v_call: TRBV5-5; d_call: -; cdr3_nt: TGTGCCAGCAATACACTACAGGCGGGGGGAGTAACTTTCTTT; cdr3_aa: CASNTLQAGGVTFF
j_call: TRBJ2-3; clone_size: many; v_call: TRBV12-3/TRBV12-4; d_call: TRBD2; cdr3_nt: TGTGCCAGCAGTTTAGATCCAGCGGGAGGAACAGATACGCAGTATTTT; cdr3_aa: CASSLDPAGGTDTQYF
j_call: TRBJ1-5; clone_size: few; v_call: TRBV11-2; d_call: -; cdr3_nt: TGTGCCAGCAGCTTAGGAAAGGGACGGGCAGATCAGCCCCAGCATTTT; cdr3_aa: CASSLGKGRADQPQHF
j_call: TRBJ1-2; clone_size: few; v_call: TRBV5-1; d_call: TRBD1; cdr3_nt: TGCGCCAGCAGCTTTGGGGACAGGTTGGGCGGCTACACCTTC; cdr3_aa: CASSFGDRLGGYTF
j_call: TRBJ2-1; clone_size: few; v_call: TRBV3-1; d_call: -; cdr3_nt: TGTGCCAGCAGCCACCGCCTTGAGCAGTTCTTC; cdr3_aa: CASSHRLEQFF
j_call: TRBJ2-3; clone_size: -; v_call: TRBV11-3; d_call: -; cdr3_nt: TGTGCCAGCAGCTTTCAAGGGAGTCCGACAGATACGCAGTATTTT; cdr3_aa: CASSFQGSPTDTQYF
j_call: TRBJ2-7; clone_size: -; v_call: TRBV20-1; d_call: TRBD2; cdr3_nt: TGCAGTGCTCGGACTAGCGAAATTAAAGACGAGCAGTACTTC; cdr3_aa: CSARTSEIKDEQYF
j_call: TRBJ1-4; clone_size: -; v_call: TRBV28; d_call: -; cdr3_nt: TGTGCCAGCAGCAGGGGACAACGAAATTTTAATGAAAAACTGTTTTTT; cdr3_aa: CASSRGQRNFNEKLFF